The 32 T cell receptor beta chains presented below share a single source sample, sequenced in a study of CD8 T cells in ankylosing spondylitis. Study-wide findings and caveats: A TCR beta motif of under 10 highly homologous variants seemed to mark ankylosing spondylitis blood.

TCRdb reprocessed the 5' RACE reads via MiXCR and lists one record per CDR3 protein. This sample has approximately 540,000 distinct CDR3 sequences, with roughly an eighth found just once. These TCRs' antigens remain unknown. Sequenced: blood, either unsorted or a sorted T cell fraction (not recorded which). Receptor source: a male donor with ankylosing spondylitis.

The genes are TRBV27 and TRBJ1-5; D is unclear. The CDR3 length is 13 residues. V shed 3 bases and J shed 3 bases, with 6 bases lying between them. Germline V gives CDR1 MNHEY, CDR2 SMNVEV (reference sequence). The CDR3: CASSLWANQPQHF. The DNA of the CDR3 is TGTGCCAGCAGTTTGTGGGCCAATCAGCCCCAGCATTTT.

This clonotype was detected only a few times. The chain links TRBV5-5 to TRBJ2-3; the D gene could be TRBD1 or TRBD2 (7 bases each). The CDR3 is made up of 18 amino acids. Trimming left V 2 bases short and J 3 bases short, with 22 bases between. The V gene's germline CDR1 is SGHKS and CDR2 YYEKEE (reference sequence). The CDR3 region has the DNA TGTGCCAGCAGCTTACGACTTAACTCAGGGGGGGGGACAGATACGCAGTATTTT. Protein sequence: CASSLRLNSGGGTDTQYF.

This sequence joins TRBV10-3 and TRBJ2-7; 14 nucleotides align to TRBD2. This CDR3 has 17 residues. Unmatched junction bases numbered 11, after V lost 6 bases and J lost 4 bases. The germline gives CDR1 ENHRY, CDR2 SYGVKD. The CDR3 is CAISRGLAGGGAYEQYV. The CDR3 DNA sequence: TGTGCCATCAGCAGAGGACTAGCGGGAGGAGGGGCATACGAGCAGTACGTC.

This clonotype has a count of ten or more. In DNA form, the CDR3 reads TGTGCCATCAGTAGACAGGGTTGGGAGCAGTACGTC. Translating it yields CAISRQGWEQYV. This chain links TRBV10-3 with TRBJ2-7; 7 bases match TRBD1. The ends lost 5 bases at V and 7 bases at J; junction bases unmatched: 5. CDR3 length equals 12 residues. Germline V lookup: CDR1 ENHRY, CDR2 SYGVKD.

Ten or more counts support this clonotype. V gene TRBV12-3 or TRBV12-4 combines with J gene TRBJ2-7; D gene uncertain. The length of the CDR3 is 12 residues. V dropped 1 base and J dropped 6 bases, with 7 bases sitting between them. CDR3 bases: TGTGCCAGCAGTTTAGGTCCCCTCGAGCAGTACTTC. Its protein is CASSLGPLEQYF.

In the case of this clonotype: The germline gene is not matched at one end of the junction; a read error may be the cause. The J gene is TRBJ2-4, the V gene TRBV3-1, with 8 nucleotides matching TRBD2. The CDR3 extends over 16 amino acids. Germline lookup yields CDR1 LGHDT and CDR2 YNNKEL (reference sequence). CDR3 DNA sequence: TGTGCCAGCAGCCAAGGAATGAACGTGCTAGCGGGTCCCTCTCACTTC. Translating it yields CASSQGMNVLAGPSHF. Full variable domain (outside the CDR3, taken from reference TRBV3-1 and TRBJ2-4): DTAVSQTPKYLVTQMGNDKSIKCEQNLGHDTMYWYKQDSKKFLKIMFSYNNKELIINETVPNRFSPKSPDKAHLNLHINSLELGDSAVYFCASSQGMNVLAGPSHFGAGTRLSVL.

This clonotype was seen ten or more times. As DNA, the CDR3 is TGTGCCAGCAGTGCCCGGACTAGCGCTGTGTACAATGAGCAGTTCTTC. Its translation is CASSARTSAVYNEQFF. This sequence joins TRBV2 and TRBJ2-1; TRBD2 matches 9 bases. J was trimmed by 4 bases and V by 4 bases; bases with no gene match: 8. Germline V gene sequence: CDR1 SNHLY, CDR2 FYNNEI. The CDR3 contains 16 residues.

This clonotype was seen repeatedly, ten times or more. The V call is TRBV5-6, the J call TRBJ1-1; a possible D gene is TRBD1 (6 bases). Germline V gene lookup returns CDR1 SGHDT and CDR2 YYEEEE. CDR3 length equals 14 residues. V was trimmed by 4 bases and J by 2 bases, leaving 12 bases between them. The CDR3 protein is CASSARRGNTEAFF. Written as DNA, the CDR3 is TGTGCCAGCAGCGCCCGCAGGGGAAACACTGAAGCTTTCTTT.

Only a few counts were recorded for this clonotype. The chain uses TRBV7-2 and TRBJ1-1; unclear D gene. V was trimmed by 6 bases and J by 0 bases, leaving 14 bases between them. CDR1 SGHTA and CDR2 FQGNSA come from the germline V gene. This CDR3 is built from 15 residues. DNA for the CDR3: TGTGCCAGCAGATCTATGCCGGCCATGAACACTGAAGCTTTCTTT. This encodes CASRSMPAMNTEAFF.

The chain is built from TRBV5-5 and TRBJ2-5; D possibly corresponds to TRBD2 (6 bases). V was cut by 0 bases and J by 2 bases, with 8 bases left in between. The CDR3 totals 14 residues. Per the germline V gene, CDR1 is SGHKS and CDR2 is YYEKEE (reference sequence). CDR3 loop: CASSLGRAQETQYF. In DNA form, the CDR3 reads TGTGCCAGCAGCTTGGGGAGGGCTCAAGAGACCCAGTACTTC.

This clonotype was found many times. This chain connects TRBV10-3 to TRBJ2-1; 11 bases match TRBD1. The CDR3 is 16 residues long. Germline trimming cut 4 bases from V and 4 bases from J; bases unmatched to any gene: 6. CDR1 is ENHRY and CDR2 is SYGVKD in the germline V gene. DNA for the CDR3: TGTGCCATCAGTGGGACAGGGGGCGAGCATTACAATGAGCAGTTCTTC. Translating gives CAISGTGGEHYNEQFF.

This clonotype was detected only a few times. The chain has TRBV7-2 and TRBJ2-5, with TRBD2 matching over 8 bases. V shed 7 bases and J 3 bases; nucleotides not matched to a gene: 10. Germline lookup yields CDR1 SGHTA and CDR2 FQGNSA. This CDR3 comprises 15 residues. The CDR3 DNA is TGTGCCAGCACCCCGGTACTAGCGGAGGAAGAGACCCAGTACTTC. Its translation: CASTPVLAEEETQYF.

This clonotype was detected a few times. CDR3 DNA sequence: TGTGCCAGCAGTGAAAGACAGGTCTCTGGAAACACCATATATTTT. As protein: CASSERQVSGNTIYF. The chain is built from TRBV25-1 and TRBJ1-3; D is perhaps TRBD1 (6 bases). The V end lost 2 bases, the J end lost 0 bases, and 8 bases lay between the germline ends. The CDR3 loop spans 15 amino acids. The germline gives CDR1 MGHDK, CDR2 SYGVNS.

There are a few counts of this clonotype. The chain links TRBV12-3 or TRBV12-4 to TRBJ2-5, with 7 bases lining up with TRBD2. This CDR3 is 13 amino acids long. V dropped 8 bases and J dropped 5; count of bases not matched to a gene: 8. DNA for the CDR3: TGTGCCAGCCGGGGAGGGCCTACGGAGACCCAGTACTTC. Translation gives CASRGGPTETQYF.

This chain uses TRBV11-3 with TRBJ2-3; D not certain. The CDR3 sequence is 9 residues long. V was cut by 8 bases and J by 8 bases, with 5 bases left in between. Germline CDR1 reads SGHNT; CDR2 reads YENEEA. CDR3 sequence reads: CASYPTQYF. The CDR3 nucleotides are TGTGCCAGCTACCCTACGCAGTATTTT.

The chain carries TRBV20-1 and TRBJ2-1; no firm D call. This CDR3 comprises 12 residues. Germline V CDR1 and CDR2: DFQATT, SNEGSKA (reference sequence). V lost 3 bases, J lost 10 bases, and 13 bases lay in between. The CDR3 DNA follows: TGCAGTGCTAGTGCCGAGCCGTCGGAGCAGTTCTTC. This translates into CSASAEPSEQFF.

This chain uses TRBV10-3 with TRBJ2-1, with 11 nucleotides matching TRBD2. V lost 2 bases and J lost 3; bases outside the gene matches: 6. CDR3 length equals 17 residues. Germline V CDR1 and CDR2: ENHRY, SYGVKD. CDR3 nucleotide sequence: TGTGCCATCAGTGAGCCAAATGGACTAGCGGGCTACAATGAGCAGTTCTTC. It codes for CAISEPNGLAGYNEQFF.

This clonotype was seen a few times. For the CDR3, the DNA is TGTGCCAGCAGCTCGAGGACAGGGACCAAAAACATTCAGTACTTC. It yields the protein CASSSRTGTKNIQYF. The V gene is TRBV5-6, the J gene TRBJ2-4; 8 bases align to TRBD1. Unmatched junction bases numbered 4, after V lost 3 bases and J lost 2 bases. The CDR3 runs 15 residues. CDR1 and CDR2 (germline): SGHDT, YYEEEE.

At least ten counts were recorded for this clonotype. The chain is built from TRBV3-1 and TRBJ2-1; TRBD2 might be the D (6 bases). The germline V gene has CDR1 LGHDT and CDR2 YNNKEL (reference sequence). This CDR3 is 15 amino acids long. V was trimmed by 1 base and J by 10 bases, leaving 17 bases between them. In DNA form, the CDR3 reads TGTGCCAGCAGCCAAGCCGGGACTCAGACCAGCGAGCAGTTCTTC. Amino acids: CASSQAGTQTSEQFF.

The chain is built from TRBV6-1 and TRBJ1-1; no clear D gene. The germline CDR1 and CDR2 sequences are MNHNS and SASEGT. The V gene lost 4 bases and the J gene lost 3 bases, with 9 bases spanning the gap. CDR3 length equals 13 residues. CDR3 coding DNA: TGTGCCAGCAGTGTTGGTCTGGACACTGAAGCTTTCTTT. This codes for CASSVGLDTEAFF.

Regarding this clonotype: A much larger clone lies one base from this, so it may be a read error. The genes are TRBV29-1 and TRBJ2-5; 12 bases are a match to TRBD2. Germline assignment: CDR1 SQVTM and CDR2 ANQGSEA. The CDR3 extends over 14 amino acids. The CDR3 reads CSVGETSGSETQCF. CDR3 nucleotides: TGCAGCGTCGGAGAGACTAGCGGGAGTGAGACCCAGTGCTTC. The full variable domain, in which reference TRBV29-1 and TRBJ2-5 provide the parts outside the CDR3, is SAVISQKPSRDICQRGTSLTIQCQVDSQVTMMFWYRQQPGQSLTLIATANQGSEATYESGFVIDKFPISRPNLTFSTLTVSNMSPEDSSIYLCSVGETSGSETQCFGPGTRLLVL.

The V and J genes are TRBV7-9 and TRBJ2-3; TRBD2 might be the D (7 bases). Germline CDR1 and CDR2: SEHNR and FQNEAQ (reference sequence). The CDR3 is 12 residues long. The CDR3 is CLGGGATDTQYF. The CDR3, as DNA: TGTCTAGGGGGAGGGGCCACAGATACGCAGTATTTT.

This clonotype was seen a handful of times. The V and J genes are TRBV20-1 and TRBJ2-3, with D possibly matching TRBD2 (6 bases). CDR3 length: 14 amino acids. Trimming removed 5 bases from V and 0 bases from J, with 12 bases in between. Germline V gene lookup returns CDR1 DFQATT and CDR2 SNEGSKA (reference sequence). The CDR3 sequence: CSAPGVASTDTQYF. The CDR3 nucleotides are TGCAGTGCTCCGGGAGTAGCTAGCACAGATACGCAGTATTTT.

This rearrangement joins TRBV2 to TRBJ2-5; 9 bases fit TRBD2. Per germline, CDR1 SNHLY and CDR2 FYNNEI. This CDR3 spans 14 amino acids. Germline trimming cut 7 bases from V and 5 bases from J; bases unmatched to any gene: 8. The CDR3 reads CASILAGAWETQYF. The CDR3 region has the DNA TGTGCCAGCATCTTAGCGGGAGCTTGGGAGACCCAGTACTTC.

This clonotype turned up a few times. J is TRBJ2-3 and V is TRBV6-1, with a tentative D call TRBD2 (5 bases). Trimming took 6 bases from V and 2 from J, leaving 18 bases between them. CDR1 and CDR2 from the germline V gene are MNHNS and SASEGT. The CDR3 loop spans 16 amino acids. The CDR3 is CASSLDYIGLTDTQYF. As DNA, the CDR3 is TGTGCCAGCAGCCTAGACTACATAGGACTCACAGATACGCAGTATTTT.

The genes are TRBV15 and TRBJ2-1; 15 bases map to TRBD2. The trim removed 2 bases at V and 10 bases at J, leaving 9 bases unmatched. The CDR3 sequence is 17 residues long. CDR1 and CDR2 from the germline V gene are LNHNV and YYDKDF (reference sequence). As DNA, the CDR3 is TGTGCCACCAGCAGACCGACGGGACTAGCGGGAGGCGGGGAGCAGTTCTTC. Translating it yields CATSRPTGLAGGGEQFF.

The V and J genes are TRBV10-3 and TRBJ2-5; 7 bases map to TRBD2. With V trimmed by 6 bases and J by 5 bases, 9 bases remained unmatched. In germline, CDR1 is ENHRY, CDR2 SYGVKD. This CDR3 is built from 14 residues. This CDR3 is CAISASGEVETQYF. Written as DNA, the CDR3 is TGTGCCATCAGCGCCAGCGGGGAAGTGGAGACCCAGTACTTC.

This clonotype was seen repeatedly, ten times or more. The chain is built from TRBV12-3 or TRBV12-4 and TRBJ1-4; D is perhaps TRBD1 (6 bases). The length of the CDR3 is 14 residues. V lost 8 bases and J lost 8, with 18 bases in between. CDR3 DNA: TGTGCCAGCCGAGACGAAGGGGGAAAAGAAAAACTGTTTTTT. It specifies CASRDEGGKEKLFF.

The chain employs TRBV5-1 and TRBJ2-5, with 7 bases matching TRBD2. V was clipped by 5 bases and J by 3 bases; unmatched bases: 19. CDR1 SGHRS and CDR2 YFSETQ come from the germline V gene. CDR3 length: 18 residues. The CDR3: CASRIRANGFREEETQYF. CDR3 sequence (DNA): TGCGCCAGCAGAATAAGGGCCAACGGTTTCCGGGAGGAAGAGACCCAGTACTTC.

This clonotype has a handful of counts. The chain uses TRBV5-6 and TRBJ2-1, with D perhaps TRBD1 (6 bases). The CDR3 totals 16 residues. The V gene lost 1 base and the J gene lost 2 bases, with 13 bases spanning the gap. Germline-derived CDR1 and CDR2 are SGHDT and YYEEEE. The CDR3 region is CASSLRGIITYNEQFF. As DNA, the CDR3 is TGTGCCAGCAGCTTGAGGGGGATAATAACCTACAATGAGCAGTTCTTC.

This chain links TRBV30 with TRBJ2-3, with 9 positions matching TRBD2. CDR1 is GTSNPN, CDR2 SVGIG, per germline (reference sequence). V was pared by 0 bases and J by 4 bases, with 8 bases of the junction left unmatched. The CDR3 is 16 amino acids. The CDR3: CAWSVQAGGFADTQYF. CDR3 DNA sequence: TGTGCCTGGAGTGTACAAGCGGGAGGTTTCGCAGATACGCAGTATTTT.

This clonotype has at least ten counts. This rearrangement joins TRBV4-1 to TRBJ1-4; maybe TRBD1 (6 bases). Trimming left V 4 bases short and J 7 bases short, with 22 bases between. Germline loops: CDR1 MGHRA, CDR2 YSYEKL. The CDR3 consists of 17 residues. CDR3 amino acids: CASSPATGIISPEKLFF. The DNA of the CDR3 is TGCGCCAGCAGCCCCGCTACAGGGATAATCTCCCCTGAAAAACTGTTTTTT.